This T cell receptor beta chain was found in a study of response to subunit inactivated influenza vaccine (dated by TCRdb to between 2018 and 2020). Background for the entire study: To follow how T cells responded to a trivalent subunit inactivated influenza vaccine, the researchers relied on deep quantitative profiling of the T cell receptor repertoire.

The library came from RT-PCR. The sequencer listed for this sample is Illumina HiSeq 2500. Clones were called with MiXCR by TCRdb after fastp trimmed the public reads at Q25, and only in-frame beta chains were retained. All rows with the same CDR3 protein become a single entry with the most common DNA and genes. The sample data list approximately 520,000 distinct CDR3 sequences, and approximately 17% of these were observed just once. The leading ten clones occupy about 3% of the sample. Comment on this clonotype: It lacks a known antigen. Base qualities are missing; no much larger clone stands one base away.

Overall study results and their limits: The authors suggested that each seasonal influenza vaccination may recruit only a limited number of new T cells.

Cut back by 1 base and 1 base, the V and J ends lie 20 bases apart. The CDR3 covers 18 residues, taking in both the cysteine and the phenylalanine. CDR3 DNA is the only sequence kept; it has 54 bases, read in frame from the first base. CDR1 is given as PRHDT and CDR2 as FYEKMQ, both from the germline V gene (reference sequence). This sequence originates from a man aged 50 to 69 who received an inactivated influenza vaccine. Donor details come from another sample of the same person, matched by shared clones. Material: CD4+ T cells sorted from PBMCs, obtained less than 25 months after vaccination. The sequence is built from TRBV13 and TRBJ2-7; no D gene call is confident. The CDR3 here reads CASSLVGFGNGASYEQYF. The nucleotides are TGTGCCAGCAGCTTAGTTGGATTTGGGAACGGAGCGTCCTACGAGCAGTACTTC.